This entry concerns a single T cell receptor (beta chain). The CDR3 spans 12 residues. The germline V gene encodes CDR1 LGHNT and CDR2 FRNRAP. Trimming took off 1 base at V and 5 bases at J, with 6 bases between the two ends. The data stem from a study of technical replicates of blood from several donors. Method: immunoSEQ multiplex PCR; TCRdb's copy keeps in-frame clones and lacks some. This table has around 90,000 clones, approximately 94% appearing once. This sequence originates from a human donor in good health. The J gene is TRBJ2-7, the V gene TRBV12-5; D is uncertain. The sequenced material came from T cells isolated from PBMCs. CDR3 residues: CASGLEQHEQYF. In nucleotides, the CDR3 is TGTGCTAGTGGTTTGGAACAACACGAGCAGTACTTC.